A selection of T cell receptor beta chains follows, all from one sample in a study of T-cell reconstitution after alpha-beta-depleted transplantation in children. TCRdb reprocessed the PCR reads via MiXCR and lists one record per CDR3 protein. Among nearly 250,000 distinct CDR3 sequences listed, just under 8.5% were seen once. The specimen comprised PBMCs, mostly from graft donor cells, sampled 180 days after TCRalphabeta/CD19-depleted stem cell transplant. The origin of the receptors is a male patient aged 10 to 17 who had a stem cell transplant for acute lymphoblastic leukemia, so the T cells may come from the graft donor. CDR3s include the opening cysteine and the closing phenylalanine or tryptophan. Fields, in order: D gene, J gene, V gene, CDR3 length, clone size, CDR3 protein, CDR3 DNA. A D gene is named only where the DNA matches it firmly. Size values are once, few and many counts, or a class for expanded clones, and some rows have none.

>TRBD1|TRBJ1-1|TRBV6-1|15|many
CASSSEGARSTEAFF
TGTGCCAGCAGCTCAGAGGGGGCTCGATCAACTGAAGCTTTCTTT
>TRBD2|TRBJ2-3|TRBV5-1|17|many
CASSWREGTISTDTQYF
TGCGCCAGCAGCTGGAGGGAGGGCACCATAAGCACAGATACGCAGTATTTT
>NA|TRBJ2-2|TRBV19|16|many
CASSMVGGLNTGELFF
TGTGCCAGTAGTATGGTAGGGGGACTTAACACCGGGGAGCTGTTTTTT
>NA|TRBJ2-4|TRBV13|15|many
CASSLGGQTKNIQYF
TGTGCCAGCAGCTTAGGGGGACAAACCAAAAACATTCAGTACTTC
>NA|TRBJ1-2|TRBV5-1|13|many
CASSPGRHYGYTF
TGCGCCAGCAGCCCGGGACGGCACTATGGCTACACCTTC
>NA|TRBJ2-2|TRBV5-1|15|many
CASSLAAGDHGELFF
TGCGCCAGCAGCTTGGCCGCTGGGGACCACGGGGAGCTGTTTTTT
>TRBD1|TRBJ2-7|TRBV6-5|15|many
CASSSRTGSPYEQYF
TGTGCCAGCAGTTCCCGGACAGGGAGCCCCTACGAGCAGTACTTC
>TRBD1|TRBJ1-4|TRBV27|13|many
CASSSQGDEKLFF
TGTGCCAGCAGTTCCCAGGGGGACGAAAAACTGTTTTTT
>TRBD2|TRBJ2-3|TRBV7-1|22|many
CASSHGPVRTSGVRMGTDTQYF
TGTGCCAGCAGTCACGGACCAGTTCGGACTAGCGGGGTCCGAATGGGCACAGATACGCAGTATTTT
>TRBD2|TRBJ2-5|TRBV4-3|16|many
CASSQQAGGRQETQYF
TGCGCCAGCAGCCAGCAAGCGGGGGGGCGTCAAGAGACCCAGTACTTC
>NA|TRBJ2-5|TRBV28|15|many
CASRTQVWGPETQYF
TGTGCCAGCAGGACACAAGTTTGGGGGCCGGAGACCCAGTACTTC
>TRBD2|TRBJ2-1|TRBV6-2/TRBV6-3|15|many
CASSYRTSKSEEQFF
TGTGCCAGCAGTTACCGGACTAGCAAATCCGAGGAGCAGTTCTTC
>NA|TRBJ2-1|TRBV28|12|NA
CASSERENEQFF
TGTGCCAGCAGTGAAAGGGAAAATGAGCAGTTCTTC
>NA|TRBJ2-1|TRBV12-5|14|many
CASGFSTPGRSQFF
TGTGCTAGTGGTTTCTCGACCCCGGGACGATCGCAGTTCTTC
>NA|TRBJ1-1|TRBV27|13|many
CASRGRWSTEAFF
TGTGCCAGCAGAGGACGGTGGTCCACTGAAGCTTTCTTT
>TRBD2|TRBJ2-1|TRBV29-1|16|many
CSVEGLAASSYNEQFF
TGCAGCGTTGAAGGACTAGCGGCGAGCTCCTACAATGAGCAGTTCTTC
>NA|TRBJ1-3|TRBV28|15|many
CASSLPGSLGNTIYF
TGTGCCAGCAGTCTCCCCGGGAGCCTAGGTAACACCATATATTTT
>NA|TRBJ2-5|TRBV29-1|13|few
CSVGQRLQETQYF
TGCAGCGTTGGCCAGCGTTTACAAGAGACCCAGTACTTC
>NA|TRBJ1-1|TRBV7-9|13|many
CASSSPCQAGAFF
TGTGCCAGCAGCTCTCCGTGCCAGGCGGGAGCTTTCTTT
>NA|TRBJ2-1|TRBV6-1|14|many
CASSESGSYNEQFF
TGTGCCAGCAGTGAAAGCGGTTCCTACAATGAGCAGTTCTTC
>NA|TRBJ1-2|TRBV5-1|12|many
CASSWDILGYTF
TGCGCCAGCAGCTGGGACATTCTCGGCTACACCTTC
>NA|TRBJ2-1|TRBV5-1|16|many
CASSFSSVSFYNEQFF
TGCGCCAGCAGCTTCTCGAGTGTTTCGTTTTACAATGAGCAGTTCTTC